The 15 T cell receptor beta chains reported below all come from one sample, sequenced in a study of a mutant IDH1 vaccine in newly diagnosed glioma. Clones were sequenced by immunoSEQ multiplex PCR, and TCRdb holds only the in-frame ones, with some missing. The sample records some 60,000 clones, approximately 87% being singletons. Antigens of these TCRs are unknown. Time point defined: week 23, last vaccination. Topical imiquimod was applied with each vaccine dose, which held 300 ug of mutant IDH1 20-mer peptide. This specimen consisted of PBMCs, obtained from a glioma patient whose treatment included an IDH1 peptide vaccine. These receptors all stem from a middle-aged man with glioma.

V gene TRBV29-1 combines with J gene TRBJ2-7; D possibly corresponds to TRBD2 (6 bases). V lost 4 bases and J 1 base, leaving 14 bases between the germline ends. CDR1 SQVTM and CDR2 ANQGSEA come from the germline V gene. The CDR3 is 14 amino acids. As DNA, the CDR3 is TGCAGCGTTGCCGATTCGGGGGATTCCTACGAGCAGTACTTC. Its protein product is CSVADSGDSYEQYF.

The chain is built from TRBV19 and TRBJ2-5; 13 bases map to TRBD2. The V segment lost 1 base and the J segment 5 bases; nucleotides outside the gene matches: 4. The CDR3 runs 16 residues. Germline V gene data show CDR1 as LNHDA and CDR2 as SQIVND (reference sequence). The DNA of the CDR3 is TGTGCCAGTAGTATAGGGACTAGCGGGAGACGGGAGACCCAGTACTTC. Amino acids: CASSIGTSGRRETQYF.

The V call is TRBV7-9, the J call TRBJ2-3, with 9 positions matching TRBD1. Trimming at V came to 5 bases and at J to 0 bases, leaving 6 bases not matched to a gene. The CDR3 covers 16 residues. Germline loops: CDR1 SEHNR, CDR2 FQNEAQ (reference sequence). The CDR3 here is CASSPGQGTSTDTQYF. CDR3 in DNA: TGTGCCAGCAGCCCAGGACAGGGGACTAGCACAGATACGCAGTATTTT.

The genes are TRBV7-7 and TRBJ2-3; 11 bases agree with TRBD1. Germline values: CDR1 SSHAT, CDR2 FNYEAQ (reference sequence). The length of the CDR3 is 13 residues. CDR3 bases: TGTGCTGGACAGGGGGCTAGCACAGATACGCAGTATTTT. Translated, it gives CAGQGASTDTQYF.

This chain links TRBV20-1 with TRBJ2-3; D gene ambiguous. This CDR3 is built from 11 residues. Germline lookup yields CDR1 DFQATT and CDR2 SNEGSKA (reference sequence). CDR3 sequence: CSLTSTDTQYF. The CDR3 bases are TGCAGCTTGACTAGCACAGATACGCAGTATTTT.

The CDR3 region is CASSIEAGVYEQYF. The CDR3 region has the DNA TGTGCCAGCAGTATTGAAGCGGGAGTCTACGAGCAGTACTTC. The rearrangement joins TRBV6-1 to TRBJ2-7; 8 bases are shared with TRBD2. The CDR3 spans 14 residues. CDR1 and CDR2 from the germline V gene are MNHNS and SASEGT. With V trimmed by 5 bases and J by 3 bases, 6 bases remained unmatched.

This chain joins TRBV9 and TRBJ2-3; TRBD2 matches 11 bases. In germline, CDR1 is SGDLS, CDR2 YYNGEE. The CDR3 is made up of 16 amino acids. The junction had 5 bases not matched to a gene; V was cut back by 4 bases and J by 1 base. CDR3 bases: TGTGCCAGCAGCCCACTAGCGGGAGATGGCACAGATACGCAGTATTTT. It translates to CASSPLAGDGTDTQYF.

J is TRBJ1-2 and V is TRBV6-5; TRBD1 matches 7 bases. This CDR3 has 16 amino acids. J was trimmed by 8 bases and V by 0 bases; bases with no gene match: 12. CDR1 and CDR2 (germline): MNHEY, SVGAGI. CDR3 residues: CASSYSFARGSLGYTF. The CDR3 DNA sequence: TGTGCCAGCAGTTACTCGTTCGCCAGGGGGTCTTTGGGCTACACCTTC.

This clone was picked up a small number of times. This chain joins TRBV19 and TRBJ1-5; D is ambiguous. CDR3 length: 14 amino acids. Germline values: CDR1 LNHDA, CDR2 SQIVND (reference sequence). V was pared by 5 bases and J by 2 bases, with 10 bases between. The CDR3 sequence is CASSWGLGNQPQHF. CDR3 bases: TGTGCCAGTAGTTGGGGTTTGGGCAATCAGCCCCAGCATTTT.

The rearrangement uses TRBV7-8 and TRBJ1-1; D gene uncertain. The length of the CDR3 is 14 residues. Trimming cost V 1 base and J 3 bases, with 9 bases left between them. CDR1 is SGHVS and CDR2 is FQNEAQ in the germline V gene. As DNA, the CDR3 is TGTGCCAGCAGCTTAGGGGCGGCTTACACTGAAGCTTTCTTT. Translating gives CASSLGAAYTEAFF.

This rearrangement joins TRBV6-6 to TRBJ2-1; the D gene is possibly TRBD1 (5 bases). Germline assignment: CDR1 MNHNY and CDR2 SVGAGI (reference sequence). CDR3 size: 13 residues. The V and J ends lost 6 bases and 5 bases respectively, with 11 bases between them. The CDR3 here is CASSPDRHNEQFF. CDR3 in DNA: TGTGCCAGCAGCCCCGACAGACACAATGAGCAGTTCTTC.

V is TRBV13 and J is TRBJ2-7; 9 bases line up with TRBD1. The CDR3 contains 14 residues. CDR1 is PRHDT, CDR2 FYEKMQ, per germline (reference sequence). Trimming took 4 bases from V and 2 from J; bases not matched to a gene: 3. The DNA for the CDR3 is TGTGCCAGCAGCTCCCGACAGGGGGCCTACGAGCAGTACTTC. It specifies CASSSRQGAYEQYF.

V is TRBV10-3 and J is TRBJ2-7, with D maybe TRBD1 (7 bases). This CDR3 is 15 amino acids long. From germline, CDR1 is ENHRY and CDR2 SYGVKD. V was trimmed by 3 bases and J by 2 bases, leaving 14 bases between them. CDR3 coding DNA: TGTGCCATCAGTGAAAGAGCCAGGGGGGCCTACGAGCAGTACTTC. This translates into CAISERARGAYEQYF.

V and J are TRBV2 and TRBJ2-2; 14 positions match TRBD2. The CDR3 covers 15 residues. Unmatched junction bases numbered 2, after V lost 4 bases and J lost 7 bases. Germline V gives CDR1 SNHLY, CDR2 FYNNEI. CDR3 nucleotide sequence: TGTGCCAGCAGTGGACTAGCGGGAGGGGTCGGGGAGCTGTTTTTT. As protein: CASSGLAGGVGELFF.

The rearrangement uses TRBV28 and TRBJ2-7; D is undetermined. Germline V gene data show CDR1 as MDHEN and CDR2 as SYDVKM. The CDR3 totals 14 residues. Trimming cost V 3 bases and J 6 bases, with 15 bases left between them. CDR3 nucleotide sequence: TGTGCCAGCAGTTTTTGGGTGGGATCAGGCGAGCAGTACTTC. Its translation is CASSFWVGSGEQYF. Looking up the rest from reference TRBV28 and TRBJ2-7 gives the full variable domain: DVKVTQSSRYLVKRTGEKVFLECVQDMDHENMFWYRQDPGLGLRLIYFSYDVKMKEKGDIPEGYSVSREKKERFSLILESASTNQTSMYLCASSFWVGSGEQYFGPGTRLTVT.